These T cell receptor beta chains were read from a single sample in a study of sequential checkpoint blockade in melanoma. Clones were sequenced by immunoSEQ multiplex PCR, and TCRdb holds only the in-frame ones, with some missing. The data contain some 9,300 clones, about three quarters of them singletons. Sequences were derived from CD8+ T cells sorted from blood (inferred from file names), sampled from a patient given nivolumab and ipilimumab in sequence. These receptors came from a human donor with melanoma. Both conserved end residues are part of each CDR3. The order of the fields is V gene, clone size, D gene, J gene, CDR3 protein, CDR3 DNA. D genes are given only for firm matches. Only some rows state a clone size, as once, few, many or a class for expanded clones.

v_call: TRBV27
clone_size: .
d_call: TRBD1
j_call: TRBJ2-7
cdr3_aa: CASSLPGQGRDEQYF
cdr3_nt: TGTGCCAGCAGTCTCCCGGGACAGGGAAGGGACGAGCAGTACTTC

v_call: TRBV5-8
clone_size: .
d_call: TRBD2
j_call: TRBJ2-7
cdr3_aa: CASSQDGGGNYEQYF
cdr3_nt: TGTGCCAGCAGCCAAGATGGCGGGGGAAACTACGAGCAGTACTTC

v_call: TRBV27
clone_size: once
d_call: .
j_call: TRBJ1-5
cdr3_aa: CASSTGSSGNAQHF
cdr3_nt: TGTGCCAGCAGCACAGGGTCCTCAGGAAATGCCCAGCATTTT

v_call: TRBV6-1
clone_size: .
d_call: TRBD1
j_call: TRBJ2-7
cdr3_aa: CATERQGEQYF
cdr3_nt: TGTGCCACTGAGAGACAGGGCGAGCAGTACTTC

v_call: TRBV7-9
clone_size: .
d_call: .
j_call: TRBJ1-1
cdr3_aa: CASSPGTSEAFF
cdr3_nt: TGTGCCAGCAGCCCCGGGACAAGTGAAGCTTTCTTT

v_call: TRBV7-3
clone_size: .
d_call: .
j_call: TRBJ1-5
cdr3_aa: CASGGAGYQPQHF
cdr3_nt: TGTGCCAGCGGGGGGGCAGGGTATCAGCCCCAGCATTTT

v_call: TRBV4-3
clone_size: medium-sized
d_call: .
j_call: TRBJ2-7
cdr3_aa: CASSQVGASGYEQYF
cdr3_nt: TGCGCCAGCAGCCAGGTGGGGGCTAGCGGCTACGAGCAGTACTTC

v_call: TRBV5-6
clone_size: .
d_call: TRBD1
j_call: TRBJ2-7
cdr3_aa: CASSPGTGSSYEQYF
cdr3_nt: TGTGCCAGCAGCCCTGGGACAGGAAGCTCCTACGAGCAGTACTTC

v_call: TRBV4-3
clone_size: .
d_call: TRBD1
j_call: TRBJ2-7
cdr3_aa: CASSQRQGYEQYF
cdr3_nt: TGCGCCAGCAGCCAACGACAGGGCTACGAGCAGTACTTC

v_call: TRBV5-8
clone_size: .
d_call: .
j_call: TRBJ1-5
cdr3_aa: CATLDPTTDSNQPQHF
cdr3_nt: TGTGCCACCCTTGATCCGACCACAGACAGCAATCAGCCCCAGCATTTT

v_call: TRBV27
clone_size: .
d_call: TRBD1
j_call: TRBJ2-7
cdr3_aa: CASSFSYPGQGSSEQYF
cdr3_nt: TGTGCCAGCAGTTTCTCGTACCCGGGACAGGGGTCCTCCGAGCAGTACTTC

v_call: TRBV11-2
clone_size: .
d_call: TRBD1
j_call: TRBJ2-5
cdr3_aa: CASSLGRGLETQYF
cdr3_nt: TGTGCCAGCAGCTTAGGCAGGGGGCTGGAGACCCAGTACTTC

v_call: TRBV28
clone_size: .
d_call: .
j_call: TRBJ1-2
cdr3_aa: CASSLGNINYGYTF
cdr3_nt: TGTGCCAGCAGTTTGGGCAACATAAACTATGGCTACACCTTC

v_call: TRBV6-5
clone_size: .
d_call: TRBD1
j_call: TRBJ1-2
cdr3_aa: CASSYLDREGYGYTF
cdr3_nt: TGTGCCAGCAGTTACTTGGACAGGGAAGGCTATGGCTACACCTTC

v_call: TRBV4-2
clone_size: .
d_call: .
j_call: TRBJ1-1
cdr3_aa: CASSLAVGDTEAFF
cdr3_nt: TGTGCCAGCAGCTTGGCGGTAGGGGACACTGAAGCTTTCTTT

v_call: TRBV5-8
clone_size: .
d_call: .
j_call: TRBJ1-4
cdr3_aa: CASSQDWSEGREKLFF
cdr3_nt: TGTGCCAGCAGCCAAGATTGGTCGGAAGGGAGGGAAAAACTGTTTTTT

v_call: TRBV10-2
clone_size: .
d_call: .
j_call: TRBJ1-5
cdr3_aa: CASRPDPRDQGNQPQHF
cdr3_nt: TGCGCCAGCAGGCCCGATCCCCGGGACCAGGGGAACCAGCCCCAGCATTTT

v_call: TRBV4-2
clone_size: once
d_call: .
j_call: TRBJ1-2
cdr3_aa: CASSQERYGYTF
cdr3_nt: TGTGCCAGCAGCCAGGAGAGATATGGCTACACCTTC

v_call: TRBV2
clone_size: .
d_call: TRBD1
j_call: TRBJ1-1
cdr3_aa: CASRGQGEAEAFF
cdr3_nt: TGTGCCAGCAGGGGACAGGGCGAGGCTGAAGCTTTCTTT

v_call: TRBV5-1
clone_size: .
d_call: TRBD1
j_call: TRBJ1-1
cdr3_aa: CASSLAGTGATEAFF
cdr3_nt: TGCGCCAGCAGCTTGGCCGGGACAGGGGCCACTGAAGCTTTCTTT

v_call: TRBV23-1
clone_size: .
d_call: .
j_call: TRBJ2-7
cdr3_aa: CASSQADRAHYEQYF
cdr3_nt: TGCGCCAGCAGTCAGGCGGACAGAGCCCACTACGAGCAGTACTTC

v_call: TRBV11-2
clone_size: .
d_call: TRBD1
j_call: TRBJ2-7
cdr3_aa: CASSLATGDEQYF
cdr3_nt: TGTGCCAGCAGCTTAGCCACAGGGGACGAGCAGTACTTC

v_call: TRBV13
clone_size: .
d_call: TRBD1
j_call: TRBJ1-1
cdr3_aa: CASSRNFGQGRTEAFF
cdr3_nt: TGTGCCAGCAGCCGTAACTTCGGACAGGGAAGAACTGAAGCTTTCTTT

v_call: TRBV28
clone_size: .
d_call: .
j_call: TRBJ1-1
cdr3_aa: CASSSEGLVIEAFF
cdr3_nt: TGTGCCAGCAGTTCAGAGGGTTTAGTTATAGAAGCTTTCTTT

v_call: TRBV28
clone_size: .
d_call: TRBD2
j_call: TRBJ2-2
cdr3_aa: CASSLVAGNTGELFF
cdr3_nt: TGTGCCAGCAGTTTAGTAGCGGGGAACACCGGGGAGCTGTTTTTT

v_call: TRBV7-6
clone_size: .
d_call: TRBD1
j_call: TRBJ1-5
cdr3_aa: CASSSRQGLYQPQHF
cdr3_nt: TGTGCCAGCAGCTCACGACAGGGGCTGTATCAGCCCCAGCATTTT

v_call: TRBV5-8
clone_size: .
d_call: .
j_call: TRBJ1-2
cdr3_aa: CASSQETVSPSYGYTF
cdr3_nt: TGTGCCAGCAGCCAGGAAACAGTATCTCCCAGCTATGGCTACACCTTC

v_call: TRBV5-8
clone_size: .
d_call: TRBD1
j_call: TRBJ2-7
cdr3_aa: CASSPRQGPYEQYF
cdr3_nt: TGTGCCAGCAGCCCTAGACAGGGACCCTACGAGCAGTACTTC

v_call: TRBV7-9
clone_size: .
d_call: TRBD2
j_call: TRBJ2-7
cdr3_aa: CASSLPLAGDSYEQYF
cdr3_nt: TGTGCCAGCAGCCTACCCCTAGCGGGGGACTCCTACGAGCAGTACTTC

v_call: TRBV11-3
clone_size: .
d_call: .
j_call: TRBJ2-7
cdr3_aa: CASSGTTYEQYF
cdr3_nt: TGTGCCAGCAGTGGGACAACCTACGAGCAGTACTTC

v_call: TRBV6-5
clone_size: once
d_call: TRBD1
j_call: TRBJ2-7
cdr3_aa: CASWDRGYEQYF
cdr3_nt: TGTGCCAGCTGGGACAGGGGCTACGAGCAGTACTTC

v_call: TRBV10-3
clone_size: .
d_call: .
j_call: TRBJ2-2
cdr3_aa: CAISVLGISGTGELFF
cdr3_nt: TGTGCCATCAGCGTCCTCGGTATAAGCGGAACCGGGGAGCTGTTTTTT

v_call: TRBV19
clone_size: few
d_call: .
j_call: TRBJ1-5
cdr3_aa: CPFQASSNQPQHF
cdr3_nt: TGTCCCTTTCAAGCCTCTAGCAATCAGCCCCAGCATTTT

v_call: TRBV28
clone_size: .
d_call: .
j_call: TRBJ2-7
cdr3_aa: CASSFRFYEQYF
cdr3_nt: TGTGCCAGCAGTTTCCGGTTCTACGAGCAGTACTTC

v_call: TRBV10-2
clone_size: .
d_call: TRBD1
j_call: TRBJ1-1
cdr3_aa: CASSGTGGGTEAFF
cdr3_nt: TGCGCCAGCAGTGGCACAGGGGGCGGCACTGAAGCTTTCTTT